This T cell receptor beta chain was captured in a study of cytomegalovirus exposure and HLA in healthy donors. Study-level points and caveats: Later analysis suggested most CMV-associated TCR beta chains were HLA-restricted. Earlier analysis found most TCR beta V segments productive about 87% or about 30% of the time.

The CDR3 covers 16 residues. Between the trimmed V and J ends, which lost 2 bases and 3 bases, there was a span of 17 bases. CDR1 is SGHRS and CDR2 is YFSETQ in the germline V gene. This clone was counted between two and nine times. Its antigen is undetermined. Primers: 60 Vbeta forward and 13 Jbeta reverse. Using immunoSEQ multiplex PCR, the repertoire was profiled, and TCRdb retains in-frame clones only, with some absent. The data hold more than 95,000 clones, with more than 15% observed a single time. The chain links TRBV5-1 to TRBJ1-1; D perhaps matches TRBD1 (5 bases). Material: PBMCs. This TCR was recovered from a female donor in good health and CMV-seropositive. Written as DNA, the CDR3 is TGCGCCAGCAGCTTCACGGGAAGGGACTACGACACTGAAGCTTTCTTT. This gives the protein CASSFTGRDYDTEAFF.